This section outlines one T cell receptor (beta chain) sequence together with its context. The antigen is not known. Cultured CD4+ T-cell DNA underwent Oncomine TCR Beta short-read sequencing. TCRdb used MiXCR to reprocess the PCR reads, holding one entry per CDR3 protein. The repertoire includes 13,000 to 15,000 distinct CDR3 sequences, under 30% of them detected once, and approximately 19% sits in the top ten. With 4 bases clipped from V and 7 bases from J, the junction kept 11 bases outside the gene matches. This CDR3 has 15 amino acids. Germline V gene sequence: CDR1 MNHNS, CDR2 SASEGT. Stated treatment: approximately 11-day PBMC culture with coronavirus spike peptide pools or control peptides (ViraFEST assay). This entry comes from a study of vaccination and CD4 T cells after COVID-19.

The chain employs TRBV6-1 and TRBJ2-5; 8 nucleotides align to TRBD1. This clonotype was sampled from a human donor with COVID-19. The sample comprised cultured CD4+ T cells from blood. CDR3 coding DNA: TGTGCCAGCAGTGCCCGGGACAGGTCCCTGGGGACCCAGTACTTC. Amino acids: CASSARDRSLGTQYF.